This TCR beta chain was found in a study of blood T cell repertoires in COVID-19. At the level of the study: COVID-19 samples from acute and convalescent phases originated in the United States, Italy and Spain. The analysed material was cDNA or gDNA that came from T cells, B-cell-depleted T cells, or PBMCs.

The Seattle patients joined while their infection was active and were tracked longitudinally afterward. Methods used by the authors: How many nucleated cells were present was estimated from reference gene primer amplification. Produced via immunoSEQ multiplex PCR; TCRdb's table is partial and in-frame only. V, J and clone size were drawn from that table, and D and trimming were deduced from the DNA. Found here are 65,000 to 85,000 clones, less than 90% of them singletons; the top ten hold about 5.7%. This clone was detected a few times. CDR3 length equals 16 residues. The rearrangement uses TRBV12-2 and TRBJ2-5; TRBD1 is the table's D call and was not checked against the DNA. TRBV12-2 is a listed pseudogene. This sequence originates from a man at least 80 years old with COVID-19, enrolled during active disease. Sequenced: peripheral blood. CDR3 DNA: TGTGCAAGTCGCTTAGGCCGGGACAGGGGGATTGAGACCCAGTACTTC. Amino acids: CASRLGRDRGIETQYF.